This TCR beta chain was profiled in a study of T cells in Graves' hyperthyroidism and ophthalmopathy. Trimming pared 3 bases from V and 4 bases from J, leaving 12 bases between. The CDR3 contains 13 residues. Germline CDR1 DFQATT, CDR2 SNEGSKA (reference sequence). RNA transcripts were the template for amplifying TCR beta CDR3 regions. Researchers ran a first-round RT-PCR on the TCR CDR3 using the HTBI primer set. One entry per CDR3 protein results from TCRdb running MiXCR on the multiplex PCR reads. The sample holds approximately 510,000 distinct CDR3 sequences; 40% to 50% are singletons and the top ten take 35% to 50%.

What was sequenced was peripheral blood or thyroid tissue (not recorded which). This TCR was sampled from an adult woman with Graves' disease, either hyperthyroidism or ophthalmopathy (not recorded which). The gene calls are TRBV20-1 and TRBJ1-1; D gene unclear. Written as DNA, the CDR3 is TGCAGTGCTAGTCGGGCGATGGGCACTGAAGCTTTCTTT. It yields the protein CSASRAMGTEAFF.